The 11 T cell receptor beta chains presented below share a single source sample, sequenced in a study of Ad26.COV2.S vaccination and SARS-CoV-2 variants. Sequenced by immunoSEQ multiplex PCR; TCRdb stores in-frame clones only, minus some. The sample contains some 190,000 clones, approximately 88% of which appear only once. The sample consisted of peripheral blood, taken after recovery from COVID-19. These receptors were taken from a human donor who had recovered from COVID-19.

The chain has TRBV5-1 and TRBJ2-3; 9 nucleotides match TRBD2. There are 15 residues in the CDR3. The junction had 4 bases not matched to a gene; V was cut back by 4 bases and J by 1 base. Germline V CDR1 and CDR2: SGHRS, YFSETQ. The CDR3 here is CASSPLAGGTDTQYF. In nucleotides, the CDR3 is TGCGCCAGCAGCCCTTTAGCGGGGGGCACAGATACGCAGTATTTT.

The V gene is TRBV7-8, the J gene TRBJ2-5, with 12 positions matching TRBD2. V trimming: 1 base; J trimming: 2 bases; junction bases outside the gene matches: 5. CDR3 length: 17 residues. The germline CDR1 and CDR2 sequences are SGHVS and FQNEAQ. CDR3 region: CASSLGLAGGLQETQYF. The CDR3 DNA sequence: TGTGCCAGCAGCTTAGGGCTAGCGGGGGGGTTACAAGAGACCCAGTACTTC.

To note about this clone: Other DNA sequences in the same sample also yield this CDR3. The CDR3: CASSQRAGGEQYF. The CDR3 DNA reads TGTGCCAGCAGCCAACGAGCGGGAGGTGAGCAGTACTTC. This chain connects TRBV3-1 (or the pseudogene TRBV3-2) to TRBJ2-7, with 9 bases that match TRBD2. The CDR3 consists of 13 residues. The ends lost 2 bases at V and 7 bases at J; junction bases unmatched: 3. The germline CDR1 and CDR2 sequences are LGHDT and YNNKEL (reference sequence).

V and J are TRBV7-3 and TRBJ2-2; perhaps TRBD1 as D (6 bases). The germline V and J ends were trimmed by 5 bases and 6 bases, with 16 bases remaining between them. CDR1 is SGHTA, CDR2 FQGTGA, per germline. The CDR3 length is 15 residues. The CDR3 loop reads CASSPRDIGAGELFF. The CDR3 nucleotides read TGTGCCAGCAGCCCCCGGGACATAGGGGCCGGGGAGCTGTTTTTT.

The V gene is TRBV5-4, the J gene TRBJ2-5, with TRBD2 identical over 11 bases. This CDR3 is 16 amino acids long. V gave up 0 bases and J gave up 5 bases; unmatched junction bases: 6. Germline V gene lookup returns CDR1 SGHNT and CDR2 YYREEE (reference sequence). CDR3 loop: CASSLDSGRAGETQYF. CDR3 DNA: TGTGCCAGCAGCTTGGATAGCGGGAGGGCCGGGGAGACCCAGTACTTC. Filled out from reference TRBV5-4 and TRBJ2-5, the complete variable domain reads ETGVTQSPTHLIKTRGQQVTLRCSSQSGHNTVSWYQQALGQGPQFIFQYYREEENGRGNFPPRFSGLQFPNYSSELNVNALELDDSALYLCASSLDSGRAGETQYFGPGTRLLVL.

This clone was recorded a few times. J is TRBJ2-7 and V is TRBV5-6, with 12 positions matching TRBD1. This CDR3 has 14 residues. J gave up 4 bases and V 3 bases, and 2 bases lay outside the gene matches. The germline V gene encodes CDR1 SGHDT and CDR2 YYEEEE. In DNA, the CDR3 is TGTGCCAGCAGCTCGGGACAGGGGGCGTACGAGCAGTACTTC. Amino acid sequence: CASSSGQGAYEQYF.

J is TRBJ2-4 and V is TRBV7-9; 8 positions match TRBD1. CDR3 size: 15 residues. The germline V gene encodes CDR1 SEHNR and CDR2 FQNEAQ (reference sequence). V was clipped by 6 bases and J by 0 bases; unmatched bases: 4. CDR3 residues: CASSSGGLAKNIQYF. The CDR3 DNA reads TGTGCCAGCAGTTCAGGGGGCTTAGCCAAAAACATTCAGTACTTC.

The gene calls are TRBV11-2 and TRBJ2-7; 9 bases are a match to TRBD1. Trimming took 4 bases from V and 6 from J; bases not matched to a gene: 7. Per the germline V gene, CDR1 is SGHAT and CDR2 is FQNNGV. The CDR3 has 14 amino acids. CDR3 residues: CASSSPGTGTEQYF. The CDR3 DNA is TGTGCCAGCAGCTCCCCCGGGACAGGGACCGAGCAGTACTTC.

The chain combines TRBV19 with TRBJ2-7; D may be TRBD1 or TRBD2 (7 bases each). Per germline, CDR1 LNHDA and CDR2 SQIVND (reference sequence). V was trimmed by 5 bases and J by 5 bases, leaving 19 bases between them. This CDR3 spans 15 amino acids. The CDR3 region has the DNA TGTGCCAGTAGTGACCAGGGGGGGGGTCGGAACGAGCAGTACTTC. Protein: CASSDQGGGRNEQYF.

The chain joins TRBV9 to TRBJ2-3, with D perhaps matching TRBD2 (6 bases). The V gene lost 4 bases and the J gene lost 3 bases, with 15 bases spanning the gap. This CDR3 is built from 15 residues. CDR1 is SGDLS and CDR2 is YYNGEE in the germline V gene. CDR3 sequence reads: CASSPEGGYTDTQYF. In nucleotides, the CDR3 is TGTGCCAGCAGCCCCGAGGGAGGTTATACAGATACGCAGTATTTT.

The chain has TRBV10-2 and TRBJ1-1; no clear D. Germline assignment: CDR1 WSHSY and CDR2 SAAADI. The V end lost 3 bases, the J end lost 3 bases, and 5 bases lay between the germline ends. The CDR3 has 12 amino acids. The CDR3 reads CASSESHTEAFF. The CDR3 nucleotides are TGCGCCAGCAGTGAAAGTCACACTGAAGCTTTCTTT.